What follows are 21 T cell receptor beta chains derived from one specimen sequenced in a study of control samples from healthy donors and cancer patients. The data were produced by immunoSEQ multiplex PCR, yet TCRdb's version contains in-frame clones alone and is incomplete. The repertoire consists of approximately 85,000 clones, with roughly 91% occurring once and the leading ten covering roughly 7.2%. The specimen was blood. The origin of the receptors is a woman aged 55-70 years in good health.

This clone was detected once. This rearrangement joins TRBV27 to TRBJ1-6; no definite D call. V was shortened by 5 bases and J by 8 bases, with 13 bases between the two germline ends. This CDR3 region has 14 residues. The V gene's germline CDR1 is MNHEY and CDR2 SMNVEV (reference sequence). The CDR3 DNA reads TGTGCCAGCAGTGAGGCAGAGTGGCATTCACCCCTCCACTTT. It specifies CASSEAEWHSPLHF.

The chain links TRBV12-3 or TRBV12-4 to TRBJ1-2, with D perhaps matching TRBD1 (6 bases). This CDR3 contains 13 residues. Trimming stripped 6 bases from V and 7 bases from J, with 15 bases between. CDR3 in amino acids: CASSPVGGIGYTF. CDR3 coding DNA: TGTGCCAGCAGCCCCGTAGGGGGAATTGGCTACACCTTC.

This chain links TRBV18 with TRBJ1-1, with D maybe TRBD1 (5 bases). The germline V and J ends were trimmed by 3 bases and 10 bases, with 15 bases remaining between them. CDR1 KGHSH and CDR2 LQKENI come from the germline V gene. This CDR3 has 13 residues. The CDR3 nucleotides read TGTGCCAGCTCACCCCCCGGGACCTCACGAGCTTTCTTT. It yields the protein CASSPPGTSRAFF.

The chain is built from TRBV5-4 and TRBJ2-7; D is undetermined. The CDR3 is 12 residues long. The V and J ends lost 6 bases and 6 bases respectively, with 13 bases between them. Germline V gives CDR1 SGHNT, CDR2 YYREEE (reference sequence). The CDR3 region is CASTAGGGEQYF. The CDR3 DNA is TGTGCCAGCACCGCCGGCGGCGGCGAGCAGTACTTC.

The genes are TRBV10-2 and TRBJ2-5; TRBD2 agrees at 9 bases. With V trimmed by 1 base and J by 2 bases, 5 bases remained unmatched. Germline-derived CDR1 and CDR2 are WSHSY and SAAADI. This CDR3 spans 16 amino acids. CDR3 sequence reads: CASSEWRTSVQETQYF. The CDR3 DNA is TGCGCCAGCAGTGAGTGGCGGACTAGCGTTCAAGAGACCCAGTACTTC.

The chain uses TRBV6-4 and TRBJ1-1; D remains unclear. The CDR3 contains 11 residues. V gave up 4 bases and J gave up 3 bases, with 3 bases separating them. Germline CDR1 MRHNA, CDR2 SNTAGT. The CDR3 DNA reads TGTGCCAGCAGTGTCTACACTGAAGCTTTCTTT. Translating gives CASSVYTEAFF.

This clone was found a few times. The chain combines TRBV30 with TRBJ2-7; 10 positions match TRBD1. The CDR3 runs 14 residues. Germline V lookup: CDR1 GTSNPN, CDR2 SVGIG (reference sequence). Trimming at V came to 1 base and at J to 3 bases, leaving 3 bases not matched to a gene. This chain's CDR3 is CAWSAGTGDYEQYF. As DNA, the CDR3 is TGTGCCTGGAGTGCCGGGACAGGGGACTACGAGCAGTACTTC.

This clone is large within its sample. CDR3 sequence (DNA): TGCGCCAGCAGCTTGGAGGTAGCCGCCTATGGCTACACCTTC. Protein: CASSLEVAAYGYTF. The V call is TRBV5-1, the J call TRBJ1-2; D not resolved. Germline CDR1 SGHRS, CDR2 YFSETQ. The length of the CDR3 is 14 residues. Trimming left V 0 bases short and J 4 bases short, with 10 bases between.

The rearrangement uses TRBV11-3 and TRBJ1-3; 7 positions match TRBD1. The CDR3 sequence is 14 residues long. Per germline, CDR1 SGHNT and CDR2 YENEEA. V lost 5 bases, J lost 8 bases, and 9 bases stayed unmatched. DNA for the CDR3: TGTGCCAGCAGCCGGGACAGCGGCCGGGACACCATATATTTT. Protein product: CASSRDSGRDTIYF.

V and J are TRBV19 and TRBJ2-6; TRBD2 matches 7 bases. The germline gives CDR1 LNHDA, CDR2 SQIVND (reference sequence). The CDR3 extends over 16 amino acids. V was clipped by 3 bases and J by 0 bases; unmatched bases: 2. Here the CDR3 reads CASSMGGRSGANVLTF. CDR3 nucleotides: TGTGCCAGTAGTATGGGAGGGCGCTCTGGGGCCAACGTCCTGACTTTC.

The DNA for the CDR3 is TGTGCCAGCTCTGTTGGGAACCCCAGCACCGAGACCCAGTACTTC. Translated, it gives CASSVGNPSTETQYF. This chain links TRBV2 with TRBJ2-5; D remains ambiguous. The CDR3 consists of 15 residues. Germline loops: CDR1 SNHLY, CDR2 FYNNEI. Trimming pared 8 bases from V and 5 bases from J, leaving 21 bases between.

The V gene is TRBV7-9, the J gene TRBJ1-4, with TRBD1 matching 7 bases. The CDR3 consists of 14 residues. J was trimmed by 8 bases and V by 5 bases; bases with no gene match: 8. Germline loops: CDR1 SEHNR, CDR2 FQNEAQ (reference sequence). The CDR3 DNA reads TGTGCCAGCAGCACGGCACAGGGGATGGAAAAACTGTTTTTT. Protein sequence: CASSTAQGMEKLFF.

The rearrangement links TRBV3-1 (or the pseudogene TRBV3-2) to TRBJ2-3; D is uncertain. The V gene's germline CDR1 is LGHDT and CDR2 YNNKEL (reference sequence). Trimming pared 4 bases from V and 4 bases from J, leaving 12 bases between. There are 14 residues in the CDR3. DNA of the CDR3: TGTGCCAGCAGCCTACGACCTTGGGCAGATACGCAGTATTTT. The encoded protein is CASSLRPWADTQYF.

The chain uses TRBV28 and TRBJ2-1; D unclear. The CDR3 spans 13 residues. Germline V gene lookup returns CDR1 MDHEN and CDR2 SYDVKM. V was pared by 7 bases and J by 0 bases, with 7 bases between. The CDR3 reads CASKGSSYNEQFF. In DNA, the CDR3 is TGTGCCAGCAAGGGCAGCTCCTACAATGAGCAGTTCTTC.

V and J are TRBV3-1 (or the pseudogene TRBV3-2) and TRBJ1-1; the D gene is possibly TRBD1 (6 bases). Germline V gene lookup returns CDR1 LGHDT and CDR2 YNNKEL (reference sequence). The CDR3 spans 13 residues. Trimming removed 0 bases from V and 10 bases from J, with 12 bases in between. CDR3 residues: CASSQEYRAGAFF. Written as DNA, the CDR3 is TGTGCCAGCAGCCAAGAGTACAGGGCGGGAGCTTTCTTT.

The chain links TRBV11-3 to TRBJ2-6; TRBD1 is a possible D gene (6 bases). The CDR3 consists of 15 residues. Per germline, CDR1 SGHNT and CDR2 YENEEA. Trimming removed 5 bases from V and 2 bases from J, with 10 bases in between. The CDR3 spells CASSGGVTGANVLTF. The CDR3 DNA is TGTGCCAGCAGCGGGGGCGTAACTGGGGCCAACGTCCTGACTTTC.

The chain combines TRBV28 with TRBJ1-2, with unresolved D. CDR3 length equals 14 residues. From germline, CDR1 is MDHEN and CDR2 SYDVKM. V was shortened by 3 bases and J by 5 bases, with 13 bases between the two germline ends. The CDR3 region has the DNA TGTGCCAGCAGTTTCCCCAGCAGGACGTATGGCTACACCTTC. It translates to CASSFPSRTYGYTF.

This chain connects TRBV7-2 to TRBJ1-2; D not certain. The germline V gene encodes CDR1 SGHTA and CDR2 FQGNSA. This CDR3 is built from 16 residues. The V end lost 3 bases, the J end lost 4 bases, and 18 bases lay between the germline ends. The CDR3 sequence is CASSLGGGRRSYGYTF. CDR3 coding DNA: TGTGCCAGCAGCTTGGGTGGCGGCCGCCGATCCTATGGCTACACCTTC.

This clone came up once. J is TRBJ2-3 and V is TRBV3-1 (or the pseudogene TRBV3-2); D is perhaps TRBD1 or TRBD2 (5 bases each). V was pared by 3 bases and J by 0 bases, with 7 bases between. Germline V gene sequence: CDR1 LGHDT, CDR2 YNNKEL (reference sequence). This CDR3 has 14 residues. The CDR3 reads CASSQGVSTDTQYF. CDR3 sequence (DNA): TGTGCCAGCAGCCAGGGGGTTAGCACAGATACGCAGTATTTT.

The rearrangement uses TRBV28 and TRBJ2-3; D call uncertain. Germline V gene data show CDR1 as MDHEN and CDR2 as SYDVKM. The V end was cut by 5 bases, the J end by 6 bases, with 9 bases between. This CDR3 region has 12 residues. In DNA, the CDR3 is TGTGCCAGCAGTCAATTAGAGGATACGCAGTATTTT. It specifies CASSQLEDTQYF.

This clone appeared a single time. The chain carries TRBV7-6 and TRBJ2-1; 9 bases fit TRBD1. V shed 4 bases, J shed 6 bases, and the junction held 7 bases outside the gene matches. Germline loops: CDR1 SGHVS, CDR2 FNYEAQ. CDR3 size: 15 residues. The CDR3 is CASSSPGQGPNEQFF. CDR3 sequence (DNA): TGTGCCAGCAGCTCCCCGGGACAGGGACCCAATGAGCAGTTCTTC.